These 32 T cell receptor beta chains originate from one sample sequenced in a study of blood T cells in healthy people across ages. PCR was performed a second time for about 7 to 11 cycles using a sample-barcoded 5' primer and a J-beta primer mix. TCRdb independently ran MiXCR on the 5' RACE reads; one entry per CDR3 protein. The top ten clones hold roughly 10% of a sample with about 930,000 distinct CDR3 sequences, 25% to 35% of them seen once. This sample was also put to use in a study of T cells of mothers and their children.

Sequencing input: blood. These receptors were collected from a woman aged 35 to 49 in good health.

This clonotype was counted many times. The chain is built from TRBV5-5 and TRBJ1-2, with TRBD1 matching over 10 bases. From germline, CDR1 is SGHKS and CDR2 YYEKEE (reference sequence). Trimming took 0 bases from V and 5 from J; bases not matched to a gene: 4. The CDR3 totals 15 residues. The CDR3 loop reads CASSLAGQGEYGYTF. The CDR3 DNA sequence: TGTGCCAGCAGCTTGGCTGGACAGGGGGAGTATGGCTACACCTTC.

This clonotype was seen more than once but under ten times. This rearrangement joins TRBV3-1 to TRBJ1-4, with 7 bases lining up with TRBD1. V lost 4 bases and J lost 7; bases outside the gene matches: 6. The CDR3 sequence is 14 residues long. Germline V gene sequence: CDR1 LGHDT, CDR2 YNNKEL (reference sequence). The CDR3 coding sequence is TGTGCCAGCAGCCCTCTACAGGGGAGTGAAAAACTGTTTTTT. Translated, it gives CASSPLQGSEKLFF.

The gene calls are TRBV4-1 and TRBJ2-2; D ambiguous. V lost 0 bases and J 5 bases, leaving 4 bases between the germline ends. This CDR3 comprises 13 residues. Looked up from germline, CDR1 is MGHRA and CDR2 is YSYEKL. The CDR3 sequence: CASSQDQTGELFF. The CDR3 DNA is TGCGCCAGCAGCCAAGATCAAACCGGGGAGCTGTTTTTT.

The rearrangement links TRBV3-1 to TRBJ2-3; tentatively, D is TRBD2 (6 bases). There are 16 residues in the CDR3. From germline, CDR1 is LGHDT and CDR2 YNNKEL (reference sequence). The germline V and J ends were trimmed by 0 bases and 1 base, with 11 bases remaining between them. In DNA, the CDR3 is TGTGCCAGCAGCCAAGATAAGGTAGCGGGCACAGATACGCAGTATTTT. Translation: CASSQDKVAGTDTQYF.

The V call is TRBV20-1, the J call TRBJ2-7; 8 positions agree with TRBD2. The germline V gene encodes CDR1 DFQATT and CDR2 SNEGSKA (reference sequence). V lost 6 bases, J lost 4 bases, and 11 bases stayed unmatched. The length of the CDR3 is 14 residues. The CDR3 here is CSADPRGGRYEQYF. Written as DNA, the CDR3 is TGCAGTGCGGACCCCCGGGGGGGTCGTTACGAGCAGTACTTC.

This chain connects TRBV7-2 to TRBJ2-3; 7 bases align to TRBD1. V shed 4 bases and J 8 bases; nucleotides not matched to a gene: 9. The CDR3 has 14 amino acids. The germline V gene encodes CDR1 SGHTA and CDR2 FQGNSA. Written as DNA, the CDR3 is TGTGCCAGCAGCTCCAGACGAGGACAGGTTACGCAGTATTTT. Its translation: CASSSRRGQVTQYF.

This clonotype occurred a few times. The chain has TRBV5-1 and TRBJ1-5, with D perhaps matching TRBD1 (5 bases). V was shortened by 4 bases and J by 3 bases, with 14 bases between the two germline ends. Germline lookup yields CDR1 SGHRS and CDR2 YFSETQ. This CDR3 contains 15 residues. The CDR3 sequence is CASSTTGGDNQPQHF. For the CDR3, the DNA is TGCGCCAGCAGCACGACGGGGGGGGACAATCAGCCCCAGCATTTT.

J is TRBJ2-1 and V is TRBV7-2; D might be TRBD1 (6 bases). Germline V gene data show CDR1 as SGHTA and CDR2 as FQGNSA. The CDR3 has 15 amino acids. The V end lost 6 bases, the J end lost 2 bases, and 14 bases lay between the germline ends. Here the CDR3 reads CASRDTGRPYNEQFF. The CDR3 DNA follows: TGTGCCAGCAGGGATACAGGGAGACCCTACAATGAGCAGTTCTTC.

Only a few counts were recorded for this clonotype. The chain is built from TRBV7-8 and TRBJ2-7, with a weak D call TRBD1 (6 bases). The ends were cut back, 4 bases at V and 0 bases at J, with 13 bases in the middle. This CDR3 contains 15 residues. The germline V gene has CDR1 SGHVS and CDR2 FQNEAQ. In DNA, the CDR3 is TGTGCCAGCAGCTCGACCGGGACACCCTCCTACGAGCAGTACTTC. Encoded protein: CASSSTGTPSYEQYF.

For the CDR3, the DNA is TGTGCCAGCAGCTTAGATCAGCGGACCGGGGAGCTGTTTTTT. Its translation: CASSLDQRTGELFF. The chain joins TRBV7-2 to TRBJ2-2, with a tentative D call TRBD2 (5 bases). There are 14 residues in the CDR3. The V end was cut by 1 base, the J end by 5 bases, with 8 bases between. Per the germline V gene, CDR1 is SGHTA and CDR2 is FQGNSA.

With respect to this clonotype: A much larger clone lies one base from this, so it may be a read error. The chain recombines TRBV29-1 with TRBJ2-5, with 7 bases fitting TRBD2. The CDR3 sequence is 15 residues long. With 1 base clipped from V and 11 bases from J, the junction kept 16 bases outside the gene matches. Germline-derived CDR1 and CDR2 are SQVTM and ANQGSEA. CDR3 sequence: CSVEGEMGGFDEQYF. For the CDR3, the DNA is TGCAGCGTTGAAGGGGAAATGGGAGGGTTCGATGAGCAGTACTTC.

V gene TRBV20-1 combines with J gene TRBJ1-2, with a tentative D call TRBD1 (5 bases). The V gene's germline CDR1 is DFQATT and CDR2 SNEGSKA (reference sequence). CDR3 length: 11 amino acids. V lost 5 bases to trimming and J lost 6 bases, with 10 bases between them. The CDR3 coding sequence is TGCAGTGCTGAGGGACCCCATGGCTACACCTTC. Protein: CSAEGPHGYTF.

J is TRBJ2-1 and V is TRBV2; no reliable D call. The CDR3 is made up of 11 amino acids. In germline, CDR1 is SNHLY, CDR2 FYNNEI. Trimming took off 7 bases at V and 7 bases at J, with 8 bases between the two ends. The CDR3 here is CASKERNEQFF. The CDR3 bases are TGTGCCAGCAAAGAGAGGAATGAGCAGTTCTTC.

On this clonotype itself: Possible read error: a much larger clone is one base away. The V call is TRBV27, the J call TRBJ2-6; D unresolved. The length of the CDR3 is 16 residues. Germline CDR1 MNHEY, CDR2 SMNVEV (reference sequence). The CDR3 loop is CAGSLSATLFANVLTF. DNA for the CDR3: TGTGCCGGCAGTTTATCGGCCACCCTTTTCGCCAACGTCCTGACTTTC.

The chain recombines TRBV28 with TRBJ2-5; D perhaps matches TRBD2 (5 bases). The CDR3 extends over 14 amino acids. In germline, CDR1 is MDHEN, CDR2 SYDVKM. With 5 bases removed from V and 11 bases from J, the gap between germline ends came to 21 bases. CDR3 amino acids: CASSPADWVNEQYF. The CDR3, as DNA: TGTGCCAGCAGTCCCGCGGACTGGGTCAATGAGCAGTACTTC.

This clonotype came up many times. V usage is TRBV9 and J usage is TRBJ1-6; 8 nucleotides match TRBD1. The CDR3 has 15 amino acids. CDR1 SGDLS and CDR2 YYNGEE come from the germline V gene. Trimming at V came to 0 bases and at J to 7 bases, leaving 3 bases not matched to a gene. The CDR3 here is CASSVERQGNSPLHF. The DNA of the CDR3 is TGTGCCAGCAGCGTAGAGCGACAGGGGAATTCACCCCTCCACTTT.

The chain combines TRBV28 with TRBJ2-1; 7 nucleotides align to TRBD2. The CDR3 length is 15 residues. V dropped 2 bases and J dropped 3; count of bases not matched to a gene: 4. Germline CDR1 MDHEN, CDR2 SYDVKM. DNA of the CDR3: TGTGCCAGCAGTTTACGGGGGGTTGTCTACAATGAGCAGTTCTTC. Translated, it gives CASSLRGVVYNEQFF.

DNA of the CDR3: TGTGCCTGGAGTGAAGGTACGAACACTGAAGCTTTCTTT. Protein product: CAWSEGTNTEAFF. This sequence joins TRBV30 and TRBJ1-1; D ambiguous. Germline V gene sequence: CDR1 GTSNPN, CDR2 SVGIG (reference sequence). This CDR3 has 13 residues. The V end lost 1 base, the J end lost 1 base, and 7 bases lay between the germline ends.

This clonotype appeared many times. The chain employs TRBV6-5 and TRBJ1-1, with D tentatively TRBD1 (6 bases). This CDR3 spans 14 amino acids. Trimming shortened V by 4 bases and J by 2 bases, and 11 bases separated the two germline ends. CDR1 is MNHEY, CDR2 SVGAGI, per germline. CDR3 bases: TGTGCCAGCAGTTTTCGGGACACAAACACTGAAGCTTTCTTT. This codes for CASSFRDTNTEAFF.

This chain uses TRBV27 with TRBJ2-1, with a possible D match to TRBD2 (6 bases). V lost 5 bases to trimming and J lost 0 bases, with 8 bases between them. The length of the CDR3 is 14 residues. Germline-derived CDR1 and CDR2 are MNHEY and SMNVEV (reference sequence). This chain's CDR3 is CASSRESSYNEQFF. CDR3 bases: TGTGCCAGCAGTCGGGAGAGCTCCTACAATGAGCAGTTCTTC.

This rearrangement joins TRBV7-8 to TRBJ1-1, with a possible D match to TRBD1 (6 bases). Trimming removed 5 bases from V and 5 bases from J, with 12 bases in between. This CDR3 is built from 13 residues. Per germline, CDR1 SGHVS and CDR2 FQNEAQ. The DNA for the CDR3 is TGTGCCAGCAGCCTAGTAGACAGGACTGAAGCTTTCTTT. It translates to CASSLVDRTEAFF.

This clonotype has at least ten counts. The chain couples TRBV29-1 to TRBJ2-5; 7 bases are shared with TRBD1. V lost 1 base and J lost 1; bases outside the gene matches: 3. The CDR3 has 14 residues. The germline V gene has CDR1 SQVTM and CDR2 ANQGSEA. CDR3 in DNA: TGCAGCGTTGAAGCCGGGACAGCCCAAGAGACCCAGTACTTC. Amino acid sequence: CSVEAGTAQETQYF.

This clonotype was counted ten times or more. V and J are TRBV28 and TRBJ2-3; D might be TRBD2 (5 bases). Trimming removed 5 bases from V and 5 bases from J, with 17 bases in between. CDR1 and CDR2 (germline): MDHEN, SYDVKM. This CDR3 spans 15 amino acids. The CDR3 sequence: CASSTPGNGKDTQYF. The CDR3 DNA is TGTGCCAGCAGTACACCCGGGAACGGAAAAGATACGCAGTATTTT.

V and J are TRBV27 and TRBJ1-1; TRBD1 matches at 9 bases. V was pared by 5 bases and J by 6 bases, with 10 bases of the junction left unmatched. Germline V gene lookup returns CDR1 MNHEY and CDR2 SMNVEV (reference sequence). The CDR3 runs to 15 residues. The DNA for the CDR3 is TGTGCCAGCAGTCCCCTGGGACAGGGAGCGGCTGAAGCTTTCTTT. Residues: CASSPLGQGAAEAFF.

Details on this clonotype: At one end the junction does not follow the germline gene, possibly because of a read error. This chain connects TRBV2 to TRBJ2-7; D remains ambiguous. The CDR3 totals 13 residues. The germline V gene encodes CDR1 SNHLY and CDR2 FYNNEI. The CDR3 sequence: CASLPQNSYERYF. CDR3 in DNA: TGTGCCAGCCTACCTCAAAATTCCTACGAGCGGTACTTC.

V is TRBV7-8 and J is TRBJ2-7; D is ambiguous. This CDR3 is built from 15 residues. V was pared by 4 bases and J by 2 bases, with 15 bases between. The V gene's germline CDR1 is SGHVS and CDR2 FQNEAQ. The CDR3 spells CASSSEGLVAYEQYF. The DNA of the CDR3 is TGTGCCAGCAGCTCCGAAGGGCTAGTAGCCTACGAGCAGTACTTC.

This clonotype was counted at least ten times. This rearrangement joins TRBV29-1 to TRBJ2-1; D is unresolved. The length of the CDR3 is 14 residues. Germline CDR1 SQVTM, CDR2 ANQGSEA. The V end lost 3 bases, the J end lost 0 bases, and 9 bases lay between the germline ends. The CDR3, as DNA: TGCAGCGTTGATTTCTCGAGCTCCTACAATGAGCAGTTCTTC. Residues: CSVDFSSSYNEQFF.

The V and J genes are TRBV20-1 and TRBJ2-3; the D is unclear. CDR1 is DFQATT and CDR2 is SNEGSKA in the germline V gene (reference sequence). Trimming stripped 1 base from V and 6 bases from J, with 5 bases between. The CDR3 loop spans 11 amino acids. This CDR3 is CSARVVDTQYF. CDR3 bases: TGCAGTGCTAGAGTGGTGGATACGCAGTATTTT.

This clonotype was detected only a few times. The J gene is TRBJ2-1, the V gene TRBV7-2, with 7 bases that match TRBD2. V was pared by 4 bases and J by 3 bases, with 6 bases of the junction left unmatched. Germline CDR1 is SGHTA and CDR2 is FQGNSA. The CDR3 totals 15 residues. CDR3 coding DNA: TGTGCCAGCAGCTCACTAGCGACGGACTACAATGAGCAGTTCTTC. The encoded protein is CASSSLATDYNEQFF.

The chain uses TRBV20-1 and TRBJ1-5; the D gene is possibly TRBD1 (5 bases). Germline CDR1 reads DFQATT; CDR2 reads SNEGSKA (reference sequence). There are 16 residues in the CDR3. Trimming pared 5 bases from V and 0 bases from J, leaving 17 bases between. CDR3 protein: CSALGRGDNSNQPQHF. CDR3 nucleotides: TGCAGTGCTCTCGGGAGGGGTGATAATAGCAATCAGCCCCAGCATTTT.

This chain uses TRBV20-1 with TRBJ2-3, with 8 bases identical to TRBD2. V lost 0 bases, J lost 0 bases, and 8 bases stayed unmatched. Germline lookup yields CDR1 DFQATT and CDR2 SNEGSKA (reference sequence). The CDR3 length is 17 residues. CDR3 sequence: CSAREASAGDSTDTQYF. DNA of the CDR3: TGCAGTGCTAGAGAGGCATCAGCGGGGGATAGCACAGATACGCAGTATTTT.

The J gene is TRBJ2-1, the V gene TRBV25-1; D might be TRBD1 (5 bases). There are 15 residues in the CDR3. Germline CDR1 is MGHDK and CDR2 is SYGVNS. V lost 4 bases and J lost 5, with 15 bases in between. The CDR3, as DNA: TGTGCCAGCAGTGCAACAGGCCGGTGGCACAATGAGCAGTTCTTC. Its protein is CASSATGRWHNEQFF.